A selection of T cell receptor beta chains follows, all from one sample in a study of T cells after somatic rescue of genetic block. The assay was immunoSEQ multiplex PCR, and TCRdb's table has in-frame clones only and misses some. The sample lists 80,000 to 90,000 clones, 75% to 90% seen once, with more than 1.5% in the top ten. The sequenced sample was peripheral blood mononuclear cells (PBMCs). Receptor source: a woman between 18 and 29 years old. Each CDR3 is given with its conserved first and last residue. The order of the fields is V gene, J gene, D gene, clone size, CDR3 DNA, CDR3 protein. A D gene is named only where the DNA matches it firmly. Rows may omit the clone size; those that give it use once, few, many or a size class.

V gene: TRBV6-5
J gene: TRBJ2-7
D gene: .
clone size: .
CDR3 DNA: TGTGCCAGCAGCCCAGGGTTTTTGGCCTCCGAGCAGTACTTC
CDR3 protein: CASSPGFLASEQYF

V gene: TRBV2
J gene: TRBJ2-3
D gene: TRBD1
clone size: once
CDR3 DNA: TGTGCCAGCAGACCCCCAACAGGGGGTGGGGCAGATACGCAGTATTTT
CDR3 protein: CASRPPTGGGADTQYF

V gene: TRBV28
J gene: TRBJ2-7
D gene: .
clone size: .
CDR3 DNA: TGTGCCAGTAAACAGGGCCCCTACGAGCAGTACTTC
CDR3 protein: CASKQGPYEQYF

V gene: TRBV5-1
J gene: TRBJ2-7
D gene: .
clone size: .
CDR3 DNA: TGCGCCAGCAGCTTGGGATACGAGCAGTACTTC
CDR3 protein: CASSLGYEQYF

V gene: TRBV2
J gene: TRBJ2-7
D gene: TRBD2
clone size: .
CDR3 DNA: TGTGCCAGGGGGACTAGCGGGGGCCCATACGAGCAGTACTTC
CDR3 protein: CARGTSGGPYEQYF

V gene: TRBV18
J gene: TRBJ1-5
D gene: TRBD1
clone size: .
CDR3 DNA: TGTGCCAGCTCACAGGACAGGGGGGCGCCCCAGCATTTT
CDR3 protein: CASSQDRGAPQHF

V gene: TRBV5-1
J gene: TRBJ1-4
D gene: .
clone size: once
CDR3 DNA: TGCGCCAGCAGCTATGGTCCGCCCGTGGGTGAAAAACTGTTTTTT
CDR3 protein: CASSYGPPVGEKLFF

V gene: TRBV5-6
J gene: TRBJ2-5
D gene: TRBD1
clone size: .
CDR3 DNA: TGTGCCAGCAGCGCCGGACAGGGGGGACAAGAGACCCAGTACTTC
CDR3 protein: CASSAGQGGQETQYF

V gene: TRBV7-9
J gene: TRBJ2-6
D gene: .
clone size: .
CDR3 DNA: TGTGCCAGCAGGGAGGGATTGGCGGCCAACGTCCTGACTTTC
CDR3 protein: CASREGLAANVLTF

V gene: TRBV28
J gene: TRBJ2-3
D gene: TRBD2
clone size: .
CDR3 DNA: TGTGCCAGCACCCCAGGAGCGGGGACTAGCACAGATACGCAGTATTTT
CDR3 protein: CASTPGAGTSTDTQYF

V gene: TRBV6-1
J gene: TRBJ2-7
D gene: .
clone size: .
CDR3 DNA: TGTGCCAGCAACGGCTTCGGGACGGGTCCCTACGAGCAGTACTTC
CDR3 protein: CASNGFGTGPYEQYF

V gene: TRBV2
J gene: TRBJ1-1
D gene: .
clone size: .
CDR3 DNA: TGTGCCAGCAGGCCACAAACAGGGCGAGCTTTCTTT
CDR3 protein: CASRPQTGRAFF

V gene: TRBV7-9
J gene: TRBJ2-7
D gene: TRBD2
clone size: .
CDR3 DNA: TGTGCCAGCACCCGGCTAGCGGGAGGGGACCACGAGCAGTACTTC
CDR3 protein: CASTRLAGGDHEQYF

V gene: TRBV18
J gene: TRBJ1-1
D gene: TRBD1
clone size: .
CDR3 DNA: TGTGCCAGCTCACCGGGACAGGGTCCGAACACTGAAGCTTTCTTT
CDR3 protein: CASSPGQGPNTEAFF

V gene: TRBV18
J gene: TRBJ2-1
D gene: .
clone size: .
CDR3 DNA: TGTGCCAGCTCCCCAGGGATGTTCGACAATGAGCAGTTCTTC
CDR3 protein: CASSPGMFDNEQFF

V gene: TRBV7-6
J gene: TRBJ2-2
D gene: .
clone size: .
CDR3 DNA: TGTGCCAGCAGCGTCGACCCGAACACCGGGGAGCTGTTTTTT
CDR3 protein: CASSVDPNTGELFF

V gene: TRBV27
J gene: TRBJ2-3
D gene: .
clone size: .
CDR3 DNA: TGTGCCAGCATGGGGGGCGGGAGCACAGATACGCAGTATTTT
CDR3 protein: CASMGGGSTDTQYF

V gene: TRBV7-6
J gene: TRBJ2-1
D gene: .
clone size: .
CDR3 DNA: TGTGCCAGCAGCTTATTAGGATTGGATGAGCAGTTCTTC
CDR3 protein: CASSLLGLDEQFF

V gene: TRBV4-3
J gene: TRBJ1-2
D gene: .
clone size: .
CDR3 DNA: TGCGCCAGCAGCCAAATAAGTAACGATTATGGCTACACCTTC
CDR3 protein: CASSQISNDYGYTF

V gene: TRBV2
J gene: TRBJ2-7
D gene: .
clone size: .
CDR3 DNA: TGTGCCAGCAGTCCGCTACACGAGCAGTACTTC
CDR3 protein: CASSPLHEQYF

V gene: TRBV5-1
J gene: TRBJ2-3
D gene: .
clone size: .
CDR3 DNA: TGCGCCAGCTGCCTGGGACACCTCAGGACAGATACGCAGTATTTT
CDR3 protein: CASCLGHLRTDTQYF

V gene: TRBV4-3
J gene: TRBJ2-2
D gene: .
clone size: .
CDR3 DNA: TGCGCCAGCAGCCAAGTTACTAACACCGGGGAGCTGTTTTTT
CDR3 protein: CASSQVTNTGELFF

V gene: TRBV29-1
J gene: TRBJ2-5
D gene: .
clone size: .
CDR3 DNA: TGCAGCGTTGAAGCTTTCCAAGAGACCCAGTACTTC
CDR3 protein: CSVEAFQETQYF

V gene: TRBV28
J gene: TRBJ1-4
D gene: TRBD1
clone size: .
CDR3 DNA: TGTGCCAGCAGTTTAGCGGGACAGGGGGCTTTTGCTAATGAAAAACTGTTTTTT
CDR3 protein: CASSLAGQGAFANEKLFF

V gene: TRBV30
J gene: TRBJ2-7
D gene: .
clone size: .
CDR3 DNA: TGTGCCTGGGACTCCCACCACGAGCAGTACTTC
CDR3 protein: CAWDSHHEQYF

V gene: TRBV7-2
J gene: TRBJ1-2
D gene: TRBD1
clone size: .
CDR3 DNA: TGTGCCAGCAACGCGGGACAGTCCTATGGCTACACCTTC
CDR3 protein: CASNAGQSYGYTF

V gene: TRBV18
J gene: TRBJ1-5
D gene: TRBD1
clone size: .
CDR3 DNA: TGTGCCAGCTCACCACAGGGAGGGGGCGGCAATCAGCCCCAGCATTTT
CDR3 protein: CASSPQGGGGNQPQHF

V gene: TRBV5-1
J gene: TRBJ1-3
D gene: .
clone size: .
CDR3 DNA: TGCGCCAGCAGCCTTTCCGCGTCTGGAAACACCATATATTTT
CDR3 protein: CASSLSASGNTIYF

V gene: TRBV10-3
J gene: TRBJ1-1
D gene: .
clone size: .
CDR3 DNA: TGTGCCATCAGTGGGACAGTCACTGAAGCTTTCTTT
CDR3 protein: CAISGTVTEAFF

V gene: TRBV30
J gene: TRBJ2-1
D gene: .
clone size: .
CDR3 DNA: TGTGCCTGGAGTGTAAACCCACACAATGAGCAGTTCTTC
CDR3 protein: CAWSVNPHNEQFF

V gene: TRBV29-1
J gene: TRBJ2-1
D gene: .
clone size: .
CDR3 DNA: TGCAGCGGGCAGAACTCCCCCGCTGAGCAGTTCTTC
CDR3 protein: CSGQNSPAEQFF

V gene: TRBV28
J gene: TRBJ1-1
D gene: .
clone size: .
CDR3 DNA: TGTGCCAGCAGTTCCTTTGGAGGGGGGACGGGCACTGAAGCTTTCTTT
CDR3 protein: CASSSFGGGTGTEAFF

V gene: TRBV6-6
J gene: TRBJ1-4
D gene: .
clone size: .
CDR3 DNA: TGTGCCAGCAGCCTACGTTTTTATGAAAAACTGTTTTTT
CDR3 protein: CASSLRFYEKLFF